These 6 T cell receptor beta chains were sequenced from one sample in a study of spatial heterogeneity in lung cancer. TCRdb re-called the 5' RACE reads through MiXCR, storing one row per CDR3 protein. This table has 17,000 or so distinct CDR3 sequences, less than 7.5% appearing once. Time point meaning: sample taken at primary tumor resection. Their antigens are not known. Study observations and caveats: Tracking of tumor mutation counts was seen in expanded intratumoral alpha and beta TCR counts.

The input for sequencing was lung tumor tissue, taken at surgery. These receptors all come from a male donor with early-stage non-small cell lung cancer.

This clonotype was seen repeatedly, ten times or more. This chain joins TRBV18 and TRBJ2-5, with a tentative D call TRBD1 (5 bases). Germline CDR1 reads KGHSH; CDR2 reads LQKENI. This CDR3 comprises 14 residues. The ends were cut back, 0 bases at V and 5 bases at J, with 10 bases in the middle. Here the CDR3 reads CASSPPGQTETQYF. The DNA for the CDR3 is TGTGCCAGCTCACCACCGGGGCAAACGGAGACCCAGTACTTC. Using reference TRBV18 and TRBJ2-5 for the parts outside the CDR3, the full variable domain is NAGVMQNPRHLVRRRGQEARLRCSPMKGHSHVYWYRQLPEEGLKFMVYLQKENIIDESGMPKERFSAEFPKEGPSILRIQQVVRGDSAAYFCASSPPGQTETQYFGPGTRLLVL.

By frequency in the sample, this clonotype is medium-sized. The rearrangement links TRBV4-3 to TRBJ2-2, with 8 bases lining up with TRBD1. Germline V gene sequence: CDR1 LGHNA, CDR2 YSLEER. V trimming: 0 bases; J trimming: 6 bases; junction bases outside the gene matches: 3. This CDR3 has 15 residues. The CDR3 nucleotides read TGCGCCAGCAGCCAAGATCCACAGGGGGCCGGGGAGCTGTTTTTT. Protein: CASSQDPQGAGELFF.

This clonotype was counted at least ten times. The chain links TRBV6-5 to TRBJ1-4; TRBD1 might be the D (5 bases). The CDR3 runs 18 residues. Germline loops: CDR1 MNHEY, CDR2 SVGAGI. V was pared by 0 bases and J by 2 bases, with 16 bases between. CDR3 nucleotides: TGTGCCAGCAGTTACTCGAGGTTGACCAGGGTCACTAATGAAAAACTGTTTTTT. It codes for CASSYSRLTRVTNEKLFF.

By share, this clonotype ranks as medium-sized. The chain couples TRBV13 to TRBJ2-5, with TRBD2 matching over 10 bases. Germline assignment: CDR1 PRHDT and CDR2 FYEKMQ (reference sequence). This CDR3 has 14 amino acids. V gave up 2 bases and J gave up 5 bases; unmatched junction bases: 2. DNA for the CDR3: TGTGCCAGCAGCTTAAGCGGGGGGGCGGAGACCCAGTACTTC. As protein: CASSLSGGAETQYF.

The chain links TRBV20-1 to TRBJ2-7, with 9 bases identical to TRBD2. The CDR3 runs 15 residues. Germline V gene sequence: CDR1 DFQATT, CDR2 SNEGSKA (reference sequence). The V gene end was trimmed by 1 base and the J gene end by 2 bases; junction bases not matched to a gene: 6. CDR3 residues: CSARVAGGGAYEQYF. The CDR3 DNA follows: TGCAGTGCTAGAGTAGCAGGCGGGGGGGCCTACGAGCAGTACTTC.

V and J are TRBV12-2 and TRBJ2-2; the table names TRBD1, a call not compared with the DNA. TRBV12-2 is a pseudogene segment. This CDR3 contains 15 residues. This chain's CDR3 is CARGRGCANTGELFF. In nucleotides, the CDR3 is TGTGCGAGAGGACGGGGCTGTGCGAACACCGGGGAGCTGTTTTTT.